This TCR beta chain was observed in a study of blood T cell repertoires in COVID-19. Study at large: The United States, Italy and Spain supplied acute and convalescent COVID-19 samples. Sources were T cells, B-cell-depleted T cells, or PBMCs; the material itself was cDNA or gDNA.

Followed over time, Seattle patients had been enrolled while infection was active. This clone was found a few times. Per the original data handling: Estimation of nucleated cell counts relied on the amplification of reference gene primers. The data were produced by immunoSEQ multiplex PCR, yet TCRdb's version contains in-frame clones alone and is incomplete. The V and J calls and clone size are taken from that table; D and trimming were inferred from the DNA. The sample includes 250,000 or so clones, 90% of them seen just once. Germline lookup yields CDR1 SGHNT and CDR2 YYREEE (reference sequence). The V and J ends lost 4 bases and 7 bases respectively, with 12 bases between them. This CDR3 contains 14 residues.

This clonotype was obtained from a man aged 25-45 years with COVID-19, enrolled during active disease. The sample was peripheral blood. The chain links TRBV5-4 to TRBJ1-6, with D perhaps matching TRBD1 (5 bases). The DNA for the CDR3 is TGTGCCAGCAGCAGGACAAGGGGAAATTCACCCCTCCACTTT. It encodes CASSRTRGNSPLHF.